This TCR beta chain was identified in a study of cytomegalovirus exposure and HLA in healthy donors. Study outcomes and limitations: Most subjects' HLA-A and HLA-B alleles were reportedly predicted from TCR beta sequences. Presence/absence results assume similar sequencing depth per donor, which may not hold.

On this clone itself: The antigen remains undetermined.

Despite likely unrecorded immune exposures, the donors were nominally healthy at the time of sampling. PCR amplification relied on 60 Vbeta primers (plus 13 Jbeta primers). This table comes from immunoSEQ multiplex PCR, and its TCRdb copy is limited to in-frame clones, with some not included. The table lists about 100,000 clones, roughly 70% of them singletons. Sequencing was carried out using PBMCs. The sequence came from a woman between 40 and 55 years old in good health and CMV-seropositive.

The CDR3 nucleotides read TGTGCCAGCAGTGAAGGGCTAGCGGGGGTTGAGCAGTACTTC. Amino acids: CASSEGLAGVEQYF. The rearrangement links TRBV2 to TRBJ2-7; 10 bases line up with TRBD2. V was pared by 1 base and J by 7 bases, with 4 bases of the junction left unmatched. This CDR3 is built from 14 residues. Germline-derived CDR1 and CDR2 are SNHLY and FYNNEI.